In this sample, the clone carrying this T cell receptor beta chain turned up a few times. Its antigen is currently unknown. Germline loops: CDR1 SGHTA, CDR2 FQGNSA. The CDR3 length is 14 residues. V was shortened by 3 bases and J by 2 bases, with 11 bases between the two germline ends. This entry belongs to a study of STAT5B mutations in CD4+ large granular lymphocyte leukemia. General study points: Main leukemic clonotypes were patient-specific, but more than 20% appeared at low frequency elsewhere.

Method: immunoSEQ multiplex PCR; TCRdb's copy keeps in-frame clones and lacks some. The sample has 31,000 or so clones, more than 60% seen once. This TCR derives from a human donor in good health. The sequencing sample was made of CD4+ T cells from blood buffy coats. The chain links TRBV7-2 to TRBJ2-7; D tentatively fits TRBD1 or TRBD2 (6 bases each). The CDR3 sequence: CASSLKGGPYEQYF. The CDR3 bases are TGTGCCAGCAGCTTGAAGGGGGGACCCTACGAGCAGTACTTC.